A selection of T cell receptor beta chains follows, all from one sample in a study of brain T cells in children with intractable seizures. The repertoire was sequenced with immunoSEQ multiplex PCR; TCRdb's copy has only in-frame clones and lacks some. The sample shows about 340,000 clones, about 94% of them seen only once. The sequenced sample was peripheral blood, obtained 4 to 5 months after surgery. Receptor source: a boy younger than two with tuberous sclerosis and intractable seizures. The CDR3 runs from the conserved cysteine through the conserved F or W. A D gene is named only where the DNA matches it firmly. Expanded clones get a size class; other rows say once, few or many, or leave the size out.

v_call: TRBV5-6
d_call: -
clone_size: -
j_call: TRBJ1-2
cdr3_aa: CASSLGRAGYTF
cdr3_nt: TGTGCCAGCAGCTTGGGTAGGGCTGGCTACACCTTC

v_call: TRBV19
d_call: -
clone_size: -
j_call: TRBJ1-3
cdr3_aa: CASTYGGAYSGNTIYF
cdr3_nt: TGTGCCAGTACGTATGGGGGAGCCTACTCTGGAAACACCATATATTTT

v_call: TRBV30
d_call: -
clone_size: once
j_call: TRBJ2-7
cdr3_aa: CAWKGGARYEQYF
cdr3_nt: TGTGCCTGGAAAGGGGGGGCTCGCTACGAGCAGTACTTC

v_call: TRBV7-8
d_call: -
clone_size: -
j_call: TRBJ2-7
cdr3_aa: CASSSIQDSYEQCF
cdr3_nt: TGTGCCAGCAGCTCTATACAGGACTCCTACGAGCAGTGCTTC

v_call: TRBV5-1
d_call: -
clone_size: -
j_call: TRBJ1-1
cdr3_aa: CASSLASVSRTLQHWNTEAFF
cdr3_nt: TGCGCCAGCAGCTTGGCCTCGGTTTCTAGGACCCTCCAGCATTGGAACACTGAAGCTTTCTTT

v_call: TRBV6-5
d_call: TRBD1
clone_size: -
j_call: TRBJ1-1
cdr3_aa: CASGFYRGTEAFF
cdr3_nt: TGTGCCAGCGGGTTTTACAGGGGGACTGAAGCTTTCTTT

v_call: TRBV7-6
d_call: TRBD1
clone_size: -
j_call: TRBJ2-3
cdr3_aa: CASSGGTGGHTDTQYF
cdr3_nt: TGTGCCAGCAGCGGGGGGACAGGGGGCCACACAGATACGCAGTATTTT

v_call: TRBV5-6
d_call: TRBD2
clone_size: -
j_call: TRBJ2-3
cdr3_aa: CASSLELAGVVADTQYF
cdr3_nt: TGTGCCAGCAGCTTGGAGTTAGCGGGGGTGGTGGCAGATACGCAGTATTTT

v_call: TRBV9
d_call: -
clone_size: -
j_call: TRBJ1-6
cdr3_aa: CASSGSTAIGSPLHF
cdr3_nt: TGTGCCAGCAGCGGATCGACGGCGATCGGTTCACCCCTCCACTTT

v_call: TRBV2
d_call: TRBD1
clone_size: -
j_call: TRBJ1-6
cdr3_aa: CASRGDSHNSPLHF
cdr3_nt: TGTGCCAGCAGGGGGGACAGCCATAATTCACCCCTCCACTTT

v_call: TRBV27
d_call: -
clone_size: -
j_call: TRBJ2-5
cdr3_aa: CASSSIPTRAETQYF
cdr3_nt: TGTGCCAGCAGTTCAATTCCTACTAGAGCTGAGACCCAGTACTTC

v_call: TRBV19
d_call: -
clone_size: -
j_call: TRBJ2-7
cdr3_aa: CASSIGELREQYF
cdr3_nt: TGTGCCAGTAGTATAGGGGAACTCAGAGAGCAGTACTTC

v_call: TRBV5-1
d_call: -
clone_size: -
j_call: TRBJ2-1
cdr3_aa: CASSSNVRDSYNEQFF
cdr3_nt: TGCGCCAGCAGCTCAAACGTGCGGGACTCCTACAATGAGCAGTTCTTC

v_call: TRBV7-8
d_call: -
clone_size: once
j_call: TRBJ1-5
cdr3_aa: CASSFGAGYQPQHF
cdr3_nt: TGTGCCAGCAGCTTTGGCGCAGGGTACCAGCCCCAGCATTTT

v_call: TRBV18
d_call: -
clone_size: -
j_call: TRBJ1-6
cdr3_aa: CASSDGTAENSPLHF
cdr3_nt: TGTGCCAGTTCCGACGGGACCGCGGAAAATTCACCCCTCCACTTT

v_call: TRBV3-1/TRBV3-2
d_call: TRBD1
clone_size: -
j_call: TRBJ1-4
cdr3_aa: CASSQGTGREKLFF
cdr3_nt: TGTGCCAGCAGCCAAGGGACAGGGCGGGAAAAACTGTTTTTT

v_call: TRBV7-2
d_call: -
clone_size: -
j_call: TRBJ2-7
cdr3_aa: CASSFTPGYEQYF
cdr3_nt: TGTGCCAGCAGCTTTACCCCCGGGTACGAGCAGTACTTC

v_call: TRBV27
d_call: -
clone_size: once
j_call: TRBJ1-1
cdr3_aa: CASSFLTGANTEAFF
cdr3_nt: TGTGCCAGCAGTTTCCTAACAGGAGCGAACACTGAAGCTTTCTTT

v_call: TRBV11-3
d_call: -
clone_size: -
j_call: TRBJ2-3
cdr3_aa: CASSLGTSTDTQYF
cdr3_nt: TGTGCCAGCAGCCTTGGGACTTCAACAGATACGCAGTATTTT

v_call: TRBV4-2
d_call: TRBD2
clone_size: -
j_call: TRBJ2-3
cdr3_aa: CASSHERSGGATDTQYF
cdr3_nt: TGTGCCAGCAGCCACGAACGGAGCGGGGGGGCGACAGATACGCAGTATTTT

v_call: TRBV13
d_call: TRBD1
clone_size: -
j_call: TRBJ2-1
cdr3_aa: CASSAKGQGYNEQFF
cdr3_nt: TGTGCCAGCAGCGCCAAGGGACAGGGATACAATGAGCAGTTCTTC

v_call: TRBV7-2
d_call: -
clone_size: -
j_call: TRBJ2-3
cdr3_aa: CASSLAGRSSTDTQYF
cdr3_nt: TGTGCCAGCAGCTTAGCAGGCCGGTCTAGCACAGATACGCAGTATTTT

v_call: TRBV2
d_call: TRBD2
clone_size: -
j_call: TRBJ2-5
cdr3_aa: CASRQTTSGGFRETQYF
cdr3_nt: TGTGCCAGCAGGCAGACGACTAGCGGGGGCTTTCGAGAGACCCAGTACTTC

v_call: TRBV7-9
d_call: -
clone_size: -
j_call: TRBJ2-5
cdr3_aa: CASSRSGGPETQYF
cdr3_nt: TGTGCCAGCAGTAGGAGTGGGGGGCCAGAGACCCAGTACTTC

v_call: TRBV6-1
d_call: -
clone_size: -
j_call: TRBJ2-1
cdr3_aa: CASTLRAPNNEQFF
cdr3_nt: TGTGCCAGCACCCTTAGAGCGCCCAACAATGAGCAGTTCTTC

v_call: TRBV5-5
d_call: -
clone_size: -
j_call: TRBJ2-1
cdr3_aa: CASSGLRVAGYEQFF
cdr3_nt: TGTGCCAGCAGCGGGCTCAGGGTTGCGGGATATGAGCAGTTCTTC

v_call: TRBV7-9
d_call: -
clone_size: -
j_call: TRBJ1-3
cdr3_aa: CASSPGGVSGNTIYF
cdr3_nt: TGTGCCAGCAGCCCCGGGGGTGTCTCTGGAAACACCATATATTTT

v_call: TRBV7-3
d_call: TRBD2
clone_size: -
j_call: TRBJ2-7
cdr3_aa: CASSMGLAGAGEQYF
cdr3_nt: TGTGCCAGCAGCATGGGACTAGCGGGAGCCGGCGAGCAGTACTTC

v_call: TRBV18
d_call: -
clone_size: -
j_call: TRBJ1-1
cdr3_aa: CASSPRMPEAFF
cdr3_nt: TGTGCCAGCTCACCACGAATGCCTGAAGCTTTCTTT

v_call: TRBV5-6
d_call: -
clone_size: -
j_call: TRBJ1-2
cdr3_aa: CASRRQEKYGYTF
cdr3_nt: TGTGCCAGCAGGAGACAGGAGAAGTATGGCTACACCTTC

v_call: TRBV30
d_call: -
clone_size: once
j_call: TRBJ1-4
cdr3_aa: CAWSVGGEKLFF
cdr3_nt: TGTGCCTGGAGTGTAGGGGGTGAAAAACTGTTTTTT

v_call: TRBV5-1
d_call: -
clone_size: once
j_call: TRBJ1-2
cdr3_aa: CASSLRGEGRHYGYTF
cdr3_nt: TGCGCCAGCAGCTTGCGAGGGGAAGGGCGACACTATGGCTACACCTTC

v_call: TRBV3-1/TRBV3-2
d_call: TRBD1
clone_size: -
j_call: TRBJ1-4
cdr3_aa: CASSRGDRENEKLFF
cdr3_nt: TGTGCCAGCAGCAGAGGGGACAGGGAGAATGAAAAACTGTTTTTT

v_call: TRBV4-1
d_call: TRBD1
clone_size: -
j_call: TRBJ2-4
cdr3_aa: CASSQDLRTGRAKNIQYF
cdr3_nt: TGCGCCAGCAGCCAAGATCTTCGGACAGGAAGAGCCAAAAACATTCAGTACTTC

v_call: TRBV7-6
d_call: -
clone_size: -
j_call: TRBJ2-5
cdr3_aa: CASSPSTTDYQETQYF
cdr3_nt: TGTGCCAGCAGCCCGAGTACGACCGACTACCAAGAGACCCAGTACTTC

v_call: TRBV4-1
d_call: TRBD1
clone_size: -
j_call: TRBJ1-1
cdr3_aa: CASSQVGQGTEAFF
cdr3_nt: TGCGCCAGCAGCCAAGTGGGACAGGGGACTGAAGCTTTCTTT

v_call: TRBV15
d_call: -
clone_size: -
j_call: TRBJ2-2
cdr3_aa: CATSRTPGLPKRFTGELFF
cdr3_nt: TGTGCCACCAGCAGAACACCGGGACTCCCTAAAAGGTTCACCGGGGAGCTGTTTTTT

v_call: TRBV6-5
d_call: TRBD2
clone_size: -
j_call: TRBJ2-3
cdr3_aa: CATKRGGVTDTQYF
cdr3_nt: TGTGCCACAAAGCGGGGGGGCGTAACAGATACGCAGTATTTT

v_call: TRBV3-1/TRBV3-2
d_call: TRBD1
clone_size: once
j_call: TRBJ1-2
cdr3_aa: CASSQGRQGAFFGYTF
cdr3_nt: TGTGCCAGCAGCCAAGGGAGACAGGGGGCTTTCTTTGGCTACACCTTC

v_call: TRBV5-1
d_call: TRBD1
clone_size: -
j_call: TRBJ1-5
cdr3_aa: CASSLEDRGWSQPQHF
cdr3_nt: TGCGCCAGCAGCTTGGAGGACAGGGGCTGGAGTCAGCCCCAGCATTTT

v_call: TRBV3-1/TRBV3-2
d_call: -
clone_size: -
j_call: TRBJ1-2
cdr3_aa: CASSQDRGWAANYGYTF
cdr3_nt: TGTGCCAGCAGCCAAGATCGGGGCTGGGCAGCTAACTATGGCTACACCTTC

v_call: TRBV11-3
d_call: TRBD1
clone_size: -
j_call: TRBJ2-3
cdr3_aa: CASSLRDSSSTDTQYF
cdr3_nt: TGTGCCAGCAGCCTTCGGGACAGCTCTAGCACAGATACGCAGTATTTT

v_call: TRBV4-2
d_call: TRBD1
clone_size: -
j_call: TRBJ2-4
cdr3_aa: CARSQDARDRGRLLAKNIQYF
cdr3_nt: TGTGCCAGAAGCCAAGATGCCCGGGACAGGGGCCGTTTACTAGCCAAAAACATTCAGTACTTC

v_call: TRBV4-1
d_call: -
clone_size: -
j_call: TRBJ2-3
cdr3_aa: CASSHPAESTDTQYF
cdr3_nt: TGCGCCAGCAGCCACCCCGCGGAAAGCACAGATACGCAGTATTTT

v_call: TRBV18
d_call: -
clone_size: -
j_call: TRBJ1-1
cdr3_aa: CASSSEGRGAEAFF
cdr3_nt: TGTGCCAGCTCCTCGGAGGGAAGAGGGGCTGAAGCTTTCTTT

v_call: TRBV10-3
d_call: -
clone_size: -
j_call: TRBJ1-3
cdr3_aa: CAISGGGIGNTIYF
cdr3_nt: TGTGCCATCAGCGGAGGGGGTATCGGAAACACCATATATTTT

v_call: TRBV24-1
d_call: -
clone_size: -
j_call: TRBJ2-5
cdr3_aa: CATSDWTKETQYF
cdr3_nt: TGTGCCACCAGTGATTGGACAAAAGAGACCCAGTACTTC

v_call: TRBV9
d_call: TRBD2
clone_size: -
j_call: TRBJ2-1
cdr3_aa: CASSESGSGGEDEQFF
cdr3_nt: TGTGCCAGCAGCGAGTCGGGTAGCGGGGGGGAAGATGAGCAGTTCTTC

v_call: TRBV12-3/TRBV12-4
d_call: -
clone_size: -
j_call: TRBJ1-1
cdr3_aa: CASSRNTEAFF
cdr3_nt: TGTGCCAGCAGCCGGAACACTGAAGCTTTCTTT

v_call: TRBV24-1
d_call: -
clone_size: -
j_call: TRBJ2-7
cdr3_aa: CATSKTGRGHEQYF
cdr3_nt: TGTGCCACCAGTAAGACAGGACGGGGCCACGAGCAGTACTTC

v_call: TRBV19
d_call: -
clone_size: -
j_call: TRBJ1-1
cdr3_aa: CASSILRGTEAFF
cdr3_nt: TGTGCCAGTAGTATACTCAGGGGTACTGAAGCTTTCTTT

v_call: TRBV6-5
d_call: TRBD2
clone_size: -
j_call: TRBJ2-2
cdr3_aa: CASTTGGATGELFF
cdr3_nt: TGTGCCAGCACCACGGGAGGGGCCACCGGGGAGCTGTTTTTT

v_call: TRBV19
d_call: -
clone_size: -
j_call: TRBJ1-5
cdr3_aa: CASSITAYSNQPQHF
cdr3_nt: TGTGCCAGTAGTATAACAGCTTATAGCAATCAGCCCCAGCATTTT

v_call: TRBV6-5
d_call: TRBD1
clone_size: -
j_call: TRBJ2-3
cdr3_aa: CASSTRDREGDTQYF
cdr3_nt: TGTGCCAGCAGTACTCGGGACAGGGAGGGAGATACGCAGTATTTT